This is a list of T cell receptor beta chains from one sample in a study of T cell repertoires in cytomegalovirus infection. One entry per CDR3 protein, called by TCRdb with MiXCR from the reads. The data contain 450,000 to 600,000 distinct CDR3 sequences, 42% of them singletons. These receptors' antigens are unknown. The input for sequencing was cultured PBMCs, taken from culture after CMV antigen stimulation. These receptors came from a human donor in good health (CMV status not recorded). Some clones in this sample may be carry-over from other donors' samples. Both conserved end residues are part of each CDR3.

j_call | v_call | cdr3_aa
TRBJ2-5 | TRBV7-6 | CASSPGGGRSETQYF
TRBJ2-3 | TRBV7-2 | CATSASGEFTDTQYF
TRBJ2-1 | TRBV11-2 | CASSLVTVASGGLNEQFF
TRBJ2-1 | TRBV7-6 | CASSLVSSGRSNTYNEQFF
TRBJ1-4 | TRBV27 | CASRRGIREKLFF
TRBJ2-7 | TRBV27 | CASSSGPRQYF
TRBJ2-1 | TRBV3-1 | CASSLSANLVDEQFF
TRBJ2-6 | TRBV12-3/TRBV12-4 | CASSSTGSGANVLTF
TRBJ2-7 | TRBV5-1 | CASSFGMQAYEQYF
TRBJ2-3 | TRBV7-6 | CASSLGGTHTSTDTQYF
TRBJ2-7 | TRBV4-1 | CASSQDPGTSFYEQYF
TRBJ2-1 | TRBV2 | CASSEGLLQPNNEQFF
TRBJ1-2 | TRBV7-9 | CASSLIRDDNGYTF
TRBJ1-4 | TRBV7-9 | CASSPGPPEGEKLFF
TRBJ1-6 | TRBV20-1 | CSANPHNNSPLHF
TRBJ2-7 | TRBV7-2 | CASTKRGSSTGEQYF
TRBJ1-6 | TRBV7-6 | CASSLTGADNSPLHF
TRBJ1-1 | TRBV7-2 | CASSLGTGSGLMNTEAFF
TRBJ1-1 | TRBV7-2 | CASSLAFGNTEAFF
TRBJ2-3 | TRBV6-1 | CASSDTRADTQYF
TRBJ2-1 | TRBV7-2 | CASSKTSNEQFF
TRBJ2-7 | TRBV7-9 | CASSLDLGYEQYF
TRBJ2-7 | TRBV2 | CASSPGTLTYEQYF